This TCR beta chain was recorded in a study of human CD8 memory T cell subsets. Study results and limitations: Diversity in stem-like memory and precursor exhausted T cells was similarly high, unlike effector memory cells.

This CDR3 contains 14 residues. The germline V gene encodes CDR1 MDHEN and CDR2 SYDVKM. Libraries of TCR beta chains were produced by 5' RACE (UMI-labeled). Original processing notes: Between about 2,700 and 18,000 functional CDR3 beta clonotypes were found per TCR beta library. TCRdb re-analyzed the 5' RACE reads; it lists each CDR3 protein once, without DNA. What appears here as the V and J calls and clone size reflects TCRdb's work, not the paper's. The sample spans some 4,100 distinct CDR3 sequences; the ten largest clones claim 30% to 35%. A word on this clonotype: Its cognate antigen is unknown.

By negative magnetic separation, total CD8+ T cells were enriched. Duplicate roughly 140,000-cell vials of sorted CD8+ T cells per subset supplied the RNA. Sequencing was carried out using CD8+ effector memory T cells (TEM) sorted from PBMCs. Subset indicated: effector memory CD8 T cells, CCR7- CD45RO+ CD95+. This sequence was found in a human donor in good health. The rearrangement links TRBV28 to TRBJ2-7; the TCRdb D gene call, TRBD1, has no DNA to confirm it. CDR3 residues: CASSFWGGPYEQYF.